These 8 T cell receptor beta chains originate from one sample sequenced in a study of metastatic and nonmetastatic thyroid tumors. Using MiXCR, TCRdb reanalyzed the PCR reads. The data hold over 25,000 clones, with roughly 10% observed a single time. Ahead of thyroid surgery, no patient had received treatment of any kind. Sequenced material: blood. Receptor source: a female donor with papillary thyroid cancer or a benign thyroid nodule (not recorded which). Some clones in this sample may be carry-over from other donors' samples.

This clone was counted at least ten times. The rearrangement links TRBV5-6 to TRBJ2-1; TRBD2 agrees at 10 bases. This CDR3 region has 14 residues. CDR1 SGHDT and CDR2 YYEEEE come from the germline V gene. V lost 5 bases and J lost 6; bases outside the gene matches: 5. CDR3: CASSHPSGSNEQFF. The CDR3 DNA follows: TGTGCCAGCAGTCATCCTAGCGGGAGCAATGAGCAGTTCTTC.

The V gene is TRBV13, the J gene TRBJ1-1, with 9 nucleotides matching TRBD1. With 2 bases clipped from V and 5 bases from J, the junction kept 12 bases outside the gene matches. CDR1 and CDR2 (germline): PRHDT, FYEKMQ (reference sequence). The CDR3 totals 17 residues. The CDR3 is CASSLLRKDRGWTEAFF. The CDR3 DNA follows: TGTGCCAGCAGCTTACTTCGTAAAGACAGGGGGTGGACTGAAGCTTTCTTT.

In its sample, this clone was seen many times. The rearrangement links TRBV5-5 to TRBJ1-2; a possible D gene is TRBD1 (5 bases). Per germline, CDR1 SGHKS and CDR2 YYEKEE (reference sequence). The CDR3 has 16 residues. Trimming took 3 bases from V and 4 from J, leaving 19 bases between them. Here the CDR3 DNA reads TGTGCCAGCAGCTCCTTTCCTATGGGGGGTAGCTATGGCTACACCTTC. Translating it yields CASSSFPMGGSYGYTF.

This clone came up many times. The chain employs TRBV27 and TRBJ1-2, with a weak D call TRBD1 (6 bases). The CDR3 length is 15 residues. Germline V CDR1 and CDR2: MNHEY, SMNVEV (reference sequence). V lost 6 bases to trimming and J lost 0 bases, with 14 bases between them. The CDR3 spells CASRGGASANYGYTF. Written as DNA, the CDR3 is TGTGCCAGCAGGGGGGGGGCCTCAGCTAACTATGGCTACACCTTC.

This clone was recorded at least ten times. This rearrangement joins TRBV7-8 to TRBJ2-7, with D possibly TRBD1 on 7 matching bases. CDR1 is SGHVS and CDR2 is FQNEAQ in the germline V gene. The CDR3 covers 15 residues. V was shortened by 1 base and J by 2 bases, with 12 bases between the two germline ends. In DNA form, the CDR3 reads TGTGCCAGCAGCTTAGGTCAGGGGGGTGCCTACGAGCAGTACTTC. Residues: CASSLGQGGAYEQYF.

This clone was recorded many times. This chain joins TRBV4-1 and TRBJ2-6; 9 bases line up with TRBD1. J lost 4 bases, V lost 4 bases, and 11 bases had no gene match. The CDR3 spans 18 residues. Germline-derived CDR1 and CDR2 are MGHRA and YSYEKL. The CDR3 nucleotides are TGCGCCAGCAGCCCGATCCCGACAGGGGGTTCGGGGGCCAACGTCCTGACTTTC. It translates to CASSPIPTGGSGANVLTF.

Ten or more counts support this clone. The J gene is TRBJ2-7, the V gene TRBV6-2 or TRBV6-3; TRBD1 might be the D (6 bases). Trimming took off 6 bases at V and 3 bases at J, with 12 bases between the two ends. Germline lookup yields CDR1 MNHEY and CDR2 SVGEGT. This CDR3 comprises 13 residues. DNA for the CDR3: TGTGCCAGCAGCCAGGACAGTAACTACGAGCAGTACTTC. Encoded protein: CASSQDSNYEQYF.

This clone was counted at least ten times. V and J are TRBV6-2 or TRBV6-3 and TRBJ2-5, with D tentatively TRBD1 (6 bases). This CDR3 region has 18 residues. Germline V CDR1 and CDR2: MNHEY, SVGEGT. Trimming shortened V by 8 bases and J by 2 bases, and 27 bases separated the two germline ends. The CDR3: CASSLTHGESGTQETQYF. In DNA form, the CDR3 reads TGTGCCAGCTCCCTCACTCACGGGGAATCCGGGACACAAGAGACCCAGTACTTC.